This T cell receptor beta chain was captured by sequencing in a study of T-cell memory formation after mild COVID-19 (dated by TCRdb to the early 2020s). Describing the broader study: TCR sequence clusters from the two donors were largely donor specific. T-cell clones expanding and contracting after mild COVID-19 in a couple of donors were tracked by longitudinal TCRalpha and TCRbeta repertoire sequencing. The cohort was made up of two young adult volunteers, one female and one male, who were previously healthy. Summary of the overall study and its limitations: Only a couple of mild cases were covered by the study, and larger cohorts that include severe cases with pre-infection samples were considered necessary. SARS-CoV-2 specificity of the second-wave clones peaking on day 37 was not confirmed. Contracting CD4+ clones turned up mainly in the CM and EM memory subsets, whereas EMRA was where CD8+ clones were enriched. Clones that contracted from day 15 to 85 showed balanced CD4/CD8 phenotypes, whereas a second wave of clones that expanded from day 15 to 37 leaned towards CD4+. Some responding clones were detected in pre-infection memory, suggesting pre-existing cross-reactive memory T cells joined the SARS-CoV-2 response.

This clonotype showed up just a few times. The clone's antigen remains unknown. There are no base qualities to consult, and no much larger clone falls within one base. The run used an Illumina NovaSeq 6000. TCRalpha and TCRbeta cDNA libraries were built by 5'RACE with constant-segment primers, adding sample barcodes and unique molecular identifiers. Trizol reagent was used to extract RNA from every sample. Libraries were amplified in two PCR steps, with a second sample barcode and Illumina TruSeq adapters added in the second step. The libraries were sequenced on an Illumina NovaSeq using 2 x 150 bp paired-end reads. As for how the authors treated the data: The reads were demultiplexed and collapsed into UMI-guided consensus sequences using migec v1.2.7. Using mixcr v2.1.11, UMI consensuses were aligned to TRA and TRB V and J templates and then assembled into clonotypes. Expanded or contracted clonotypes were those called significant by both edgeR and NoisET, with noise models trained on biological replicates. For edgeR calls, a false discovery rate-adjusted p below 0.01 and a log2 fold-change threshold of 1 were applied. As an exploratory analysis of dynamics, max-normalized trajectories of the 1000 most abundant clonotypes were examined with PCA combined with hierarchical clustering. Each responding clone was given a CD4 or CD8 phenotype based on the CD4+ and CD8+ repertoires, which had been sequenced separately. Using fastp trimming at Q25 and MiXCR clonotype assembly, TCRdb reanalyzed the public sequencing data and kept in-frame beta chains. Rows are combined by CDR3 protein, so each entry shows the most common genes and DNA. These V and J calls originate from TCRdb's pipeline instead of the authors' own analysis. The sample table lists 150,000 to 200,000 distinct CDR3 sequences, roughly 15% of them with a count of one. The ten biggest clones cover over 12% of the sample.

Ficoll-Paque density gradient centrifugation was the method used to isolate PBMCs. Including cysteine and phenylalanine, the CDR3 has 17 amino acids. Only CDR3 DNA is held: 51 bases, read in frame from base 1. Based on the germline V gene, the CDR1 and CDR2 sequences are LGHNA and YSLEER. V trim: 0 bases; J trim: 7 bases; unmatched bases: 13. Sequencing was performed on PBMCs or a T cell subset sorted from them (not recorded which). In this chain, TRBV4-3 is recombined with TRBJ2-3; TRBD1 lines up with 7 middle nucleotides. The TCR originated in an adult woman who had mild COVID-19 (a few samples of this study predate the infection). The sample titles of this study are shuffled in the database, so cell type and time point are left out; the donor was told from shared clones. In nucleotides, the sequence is TGCGCCAGCAGCCAAGACGGGACAGTTACATCAGCCTATACGCAGTATTTT. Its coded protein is CASSQDGTVTSAYTQYF.